These 7 T cell receptor beta chains originate from one sample sequenced in a study of T cell responses to AZD1222 COVID-19 vaccine. Data came from immunoSEQ multiplex PCR; TCRdb stores just in-frame clones and leaves some out. The repertoire has 250,000 to 300,000 clones, 90% to 95% of them found once; the top ten carry 0.55%. Source: peripheral blood, taken 28 days after the second AZD1222 dose. These receptors all come from an adult who received the AZD1222 COVID-19 vaccine.

The chain carries TRBV7-2 and TRBJ2-7; D perhaps matches TRBD1 (6 bases). CDR1 and CDR2 from the germline V gene are SGHTA and FQGNSA. Trimming removed 4 bases from V and 2 bases from J, with 18 bases in between. The CDR3 loop spans 16 amino acids. Here the CDR3 DNA reads TGTGCCAGCAGCTCCGTCGGCAGGGGATTAACCTACGAGCAGTACTTC. This sequence encodes CASSSVGRGLTYEQYF.

The chain joins TRBV3-1 (or the pseudogene TRBV3-2) to TRBJ1-2, with 7 bases that match TRBD1. The CDR3 has 13 residues. Germline assignment: CDR1 LGHDT and CDR2 YNNKEL (reference sequence). With V trimmed by 5 bases and J by 6 bases, 6 bases remained unmatched. The CDR3 reads CASSSTGTNGYTF. DNA of the CDR3: TGTGCCAGCAGCTCGACAGGGACGAATGGCTACACCTTC.

This chain joins TRBV19 and TRBJ1-5; D unclear. Germline assignment: CDR1 LNHDA and CDR2 SQIVND (reference sequence). The CDR3 extends over 15 amino acids. Trimming pared 5 bases from V and 1 base from J, leaving 12 bases between. The CDR3 protein is CASSVGRRSNQPQHF. Here the CDR3 DNA reads TGTGCCAGTAGTGTCGGAAGGAGAAGCAATCAGCCCCAGCATTTT.

The chain employs TRBV21-1 and TRBJ1-5. TRBV21-1 is a documented pseudogene. This CDR3 has 15 residues. CDR3: CASSKEVGGNQPQHF. The CDR3 coding sequence is TGTGCCAGCAGCAAAGAGGTCGGCGGCAATCAGCCCCAGCATTTT.

The V call is TRBV4-1, the J call TRBJ2-1, with TRBD2 matching over 14 bases. The CDR3 has 18 amino acids. The germline V gene encodes CDR1 MGHRA and CDR2 YSYEKL. The V segment lost 1 base and the J segment 7 bases; nucleotides outside the gene matches: 9. Written as DNA, the CDR3 is TGCGCCAGCAGCCAAGCGACTAGCGGGAGGGCCGGAAGTAATGAGCAGTTCTTC. This encodes CASSQATSGRAGSNEQFF.

The genes are TRBV9 and TRBJ2-7; D perhaps matches TRBD2 (6 bases). In germline, CDR1 is SGDLS, CDR2 YYNGEE. This CDR3 spans 14 amino acids. Between the trimmed V and J ends, which lost 0 bases and 4 bases, there was a span of 11 bases. Here the CDR3 reads CASSVGGGEYEQYF. CDR3 coding DNA: TGTGCCAGCAGCGTAGGCGGAGGGGAATACGAGCAGTACTTC.

The chain carries TRBV27 and TRBJ1-3, with D uncertain. CDR3 length: 11 residues. The germline V gene has CDR1 MNHEY and CDR2 SMNVEV (reference sequence). Trimming removed 7 bases at V and 4 bases at J, with 5 bases between. The CDR3 sequence is CASKGGNTIYF. The DNA for the CDR3 is TGTGCCAGCAAAGGGGGAAACACCATATATTTT.